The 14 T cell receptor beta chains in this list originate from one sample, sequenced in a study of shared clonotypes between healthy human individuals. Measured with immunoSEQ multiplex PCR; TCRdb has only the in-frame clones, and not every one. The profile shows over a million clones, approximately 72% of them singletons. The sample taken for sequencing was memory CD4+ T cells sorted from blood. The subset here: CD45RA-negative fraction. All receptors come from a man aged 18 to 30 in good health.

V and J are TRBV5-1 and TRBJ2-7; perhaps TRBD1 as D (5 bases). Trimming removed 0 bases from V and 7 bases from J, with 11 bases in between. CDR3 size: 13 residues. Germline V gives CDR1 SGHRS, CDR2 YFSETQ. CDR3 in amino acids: CASSLGQRWEQYF. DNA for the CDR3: TGCGCCAGCAGCTTGGGACAGCGATGGGAGCAGTACTTC. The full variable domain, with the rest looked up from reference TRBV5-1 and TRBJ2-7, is KAGVTQTPRYLIKTRGQQVTLSCSPISGHRSVSWYQQTPGQGLQFLFEYFSETQRNKGNFPGRFSGRQFSNSRSEMNVSTLELGDSALYLCASSLGQRWEQYFGPGTRLTVT.

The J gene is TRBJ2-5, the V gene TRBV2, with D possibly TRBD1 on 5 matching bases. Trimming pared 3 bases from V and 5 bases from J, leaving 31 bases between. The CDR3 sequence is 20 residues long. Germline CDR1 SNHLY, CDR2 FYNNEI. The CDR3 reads CASSDSQGGLSAATRETQYF. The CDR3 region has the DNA TGTGCCAGCAGTGACTCCCAGGGCGGATTATCCGCCGCCACGCGGGAGACCCAGTACTTC.

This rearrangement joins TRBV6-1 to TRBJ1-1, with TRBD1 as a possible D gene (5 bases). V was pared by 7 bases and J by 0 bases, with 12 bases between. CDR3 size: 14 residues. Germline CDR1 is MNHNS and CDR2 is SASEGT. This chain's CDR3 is CASKQDKVNTEAFF. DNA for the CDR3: TGTGCCAGCAAGCAGGACAAAGTGAACACTGAAGCTTTCTTT.

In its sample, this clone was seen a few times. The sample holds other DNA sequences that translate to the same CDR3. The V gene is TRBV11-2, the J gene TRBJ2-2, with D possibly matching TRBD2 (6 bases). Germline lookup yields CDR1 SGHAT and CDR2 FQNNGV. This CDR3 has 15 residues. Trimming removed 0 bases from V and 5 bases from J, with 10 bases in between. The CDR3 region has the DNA TGTGCCAGCAGCTTAGAAGGCGGGGTGACCGGGGAGCTGTTTTTT. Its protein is CASSLEGGVTGELFF.

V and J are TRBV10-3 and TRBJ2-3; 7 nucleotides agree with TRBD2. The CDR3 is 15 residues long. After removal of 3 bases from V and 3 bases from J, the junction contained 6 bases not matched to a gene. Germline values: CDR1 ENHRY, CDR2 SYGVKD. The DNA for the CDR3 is TGTGCCATCAGTGACGGCAGCGGGGTGACAGATACGCAGTATTTT. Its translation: CAISDGSGVTDTQYF.

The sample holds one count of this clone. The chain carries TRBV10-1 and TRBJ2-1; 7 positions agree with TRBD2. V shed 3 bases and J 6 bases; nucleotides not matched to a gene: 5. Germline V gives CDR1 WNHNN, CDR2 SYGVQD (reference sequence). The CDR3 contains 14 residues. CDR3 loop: CASSDGRAGNEQFF. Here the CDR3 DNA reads TGCGCCAGCAGTGATGGGAGGGCCGGCAATGAGCAGTTCTTC.

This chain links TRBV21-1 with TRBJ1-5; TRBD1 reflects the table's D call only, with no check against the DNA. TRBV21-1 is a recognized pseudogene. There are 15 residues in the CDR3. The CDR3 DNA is TGTGCCAGCTCTACAGGGGAGACGCGGAATCAGCCCCAGCATTTT. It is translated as CASSTGETRNQPQHF.

Here the CDR3 reads CASSLAPAGGGNEQFF. The CDR3 nucleotides read TGCGCCAGCAGCTTGGCCCCAGCGGGAGGTGGTAATGAGCAGTTCTTC. The J gene is TRBJ2-1, the V gene TRBV5-1, with 9 bases matching TRBD2. CDR1 SGHRS and CDR2 YFSETQ come from the germline V gene. This CDR3 has 16 amino acids. J lost 7 bases, V lost 0 bases, and 8 bases had no gene match.

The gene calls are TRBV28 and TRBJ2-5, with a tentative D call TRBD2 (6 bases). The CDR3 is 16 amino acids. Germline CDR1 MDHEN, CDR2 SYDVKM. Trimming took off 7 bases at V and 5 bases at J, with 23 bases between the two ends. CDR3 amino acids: CASTDPRGTPRETQYF. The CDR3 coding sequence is TGTGCCAGCACCGACCCGCGCGGGACCCCTCGTGAGACCCAGTACTTC.

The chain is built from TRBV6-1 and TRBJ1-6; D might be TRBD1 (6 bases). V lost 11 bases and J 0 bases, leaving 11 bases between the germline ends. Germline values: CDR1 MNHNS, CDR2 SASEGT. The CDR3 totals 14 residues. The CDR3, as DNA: TGTGCCGCCCAAGGGGGCTCCTATAATTCACCCCTCCACTTT. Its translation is CAAQGGSYNSPLHF.

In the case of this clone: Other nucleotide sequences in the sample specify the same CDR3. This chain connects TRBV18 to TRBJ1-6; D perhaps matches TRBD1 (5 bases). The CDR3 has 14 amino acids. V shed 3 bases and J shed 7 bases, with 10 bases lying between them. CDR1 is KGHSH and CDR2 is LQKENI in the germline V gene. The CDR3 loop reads CASSPGTVNSPLHF. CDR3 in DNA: TGTGCCAGCTCACCCGGGACGGTAAATTCACCCCTCCACTTT.

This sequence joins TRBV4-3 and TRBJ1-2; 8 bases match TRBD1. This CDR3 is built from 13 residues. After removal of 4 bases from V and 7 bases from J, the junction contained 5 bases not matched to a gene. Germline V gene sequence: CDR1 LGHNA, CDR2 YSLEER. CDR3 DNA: TGCGCCAGCAGCCCTGGACAGGGCGGTGGCTACACCTTC. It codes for CASSPGQGGGYTF.

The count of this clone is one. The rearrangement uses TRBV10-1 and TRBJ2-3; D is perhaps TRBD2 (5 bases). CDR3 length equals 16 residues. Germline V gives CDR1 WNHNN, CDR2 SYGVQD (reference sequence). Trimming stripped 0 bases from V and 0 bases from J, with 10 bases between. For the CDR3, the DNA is TGCGCCAGCAGTGAGTCGCGAGCGGCTAGCACAGATACGCAGTATTTT. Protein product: CASSESRAASTDTQYF.

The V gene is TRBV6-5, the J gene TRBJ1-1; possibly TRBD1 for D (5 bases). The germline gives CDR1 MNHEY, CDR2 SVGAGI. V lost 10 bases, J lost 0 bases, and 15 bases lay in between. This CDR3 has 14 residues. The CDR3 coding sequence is TGTGCCACCGGGGCATATACCATGAACACTGAAGCTTTCTTT. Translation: CATGAYTMNTEAFF.